This T cell receptor beta chain was captured in a study of T cell changes during pregnancy in multiple sclerosis. In germline, CDR1 is SGHDT, CDR2 YYEEEE. The J segment lost 7 bases and the V segment lost 1 base, leaving 7 bases of the junction unmatched. CDR3 size: 14 residues. Clones were sequenced by immunoSEQ multiplex PCR, and TCRdb holds only the in-frame ones, with some missing. The sample consists of over 30,000 clones, 91% of them appearing once. This material consisted of CD8+ T cells from peripheral blood mononuclear cells, taken in the second trimester of pregnancy. The TCR sequence derives from a female donor in good health, enrolled as a control in a pregnancy study. This sequence joins TRBV5-6 and TRBJ2-7; TRBD1 aligns across 8 bases. Here the CDR3 reads CASSLRTGTVEQYF. The CDR3 bases are TGTGCCAGCAGCTTGAGGACAGGGACCGTTGAGCAGTACTTC.